This T cell receptor (beta chain) was captured in a study of T cells after posttransplantation cyclophosphamide. Method: immunoSEQ multiplex PCR; TCRdb's copy keeps in-frame clones and lacks some. Seen here are about 10,000 clones, roughly 98% observed once, and the top ten hold less than 0.3%. The naive gate required viable CD3+CD4+ or CD3+CD8+ cells with CCR7+CD45RA+CD45RO-CD95-CD27+CD28+ phenotype. The CDR3 contains 13 residues. CDR1 and CDR2 from the germline V gene are ENHRY and SYGVKD. V shed 9 bases, J shed 4 bases, and the junction held 5 bases outside the gene matches. Overall study results and limits: After PTCy, TRB diversity resembled that of CNI/methotrexate controls. Later post-transplant blood repertoires were often dominated by donor CD8+ memory clones.

With regard to this clone: Its cognate antigen is unknown.

This chain links TRBV10-3 with TRBJ2-7, with 11 bases matching TRBD2. The clonotype originates from a woman in her fifties or sixties in good health, CMV-negative, and a related stem cell transplant donor. Material: naive CD4+ T cells sorted from PBMCs. CDR3 DNA: TGTGCCATGTCCGGGACTAGCGGATACGAGCAGTACTTC. Residues: CAMSGTSGYEQYF.